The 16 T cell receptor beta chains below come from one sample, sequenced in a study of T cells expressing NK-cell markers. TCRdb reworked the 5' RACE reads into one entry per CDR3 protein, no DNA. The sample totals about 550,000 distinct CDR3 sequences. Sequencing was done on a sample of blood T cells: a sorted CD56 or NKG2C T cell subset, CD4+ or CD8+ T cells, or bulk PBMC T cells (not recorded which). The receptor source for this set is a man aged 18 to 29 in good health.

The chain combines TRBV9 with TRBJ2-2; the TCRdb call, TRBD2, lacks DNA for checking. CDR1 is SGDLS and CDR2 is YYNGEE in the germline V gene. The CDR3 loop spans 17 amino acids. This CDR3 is CASSVDPSGSYSGELFF.

This CDR3 reads CASSQDLSGRFTFF. This chain uses TRBV4-2 with TRBJ2-1; TCRdb gives TRBD2 as the D gene, but with no DNA this cannot be confirmed. The CDR3 runs 14 residues. Germline CDR1 LGHNA, CDR2 YNFKEQ.

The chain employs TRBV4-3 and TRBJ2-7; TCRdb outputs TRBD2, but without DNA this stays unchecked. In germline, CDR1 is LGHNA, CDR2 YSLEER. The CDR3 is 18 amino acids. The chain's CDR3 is CASSQDAGGRYVAEEQYF.

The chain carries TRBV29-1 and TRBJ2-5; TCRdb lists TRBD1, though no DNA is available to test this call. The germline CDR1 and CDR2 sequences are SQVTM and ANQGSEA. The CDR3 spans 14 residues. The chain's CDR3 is CSISGTGKGETQYF.

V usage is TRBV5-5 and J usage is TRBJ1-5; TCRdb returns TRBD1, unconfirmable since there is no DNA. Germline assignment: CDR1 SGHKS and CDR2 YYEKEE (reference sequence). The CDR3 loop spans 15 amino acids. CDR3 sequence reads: CASASGGYSNQPQHF.

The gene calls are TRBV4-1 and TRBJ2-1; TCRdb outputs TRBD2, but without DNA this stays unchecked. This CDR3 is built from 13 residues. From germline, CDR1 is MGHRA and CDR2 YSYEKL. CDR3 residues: CASSQVRGNEQFF.

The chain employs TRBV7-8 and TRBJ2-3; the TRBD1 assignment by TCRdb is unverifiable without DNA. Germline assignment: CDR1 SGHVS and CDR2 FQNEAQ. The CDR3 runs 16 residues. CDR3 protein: CASSFRTGRSTDTQYF.

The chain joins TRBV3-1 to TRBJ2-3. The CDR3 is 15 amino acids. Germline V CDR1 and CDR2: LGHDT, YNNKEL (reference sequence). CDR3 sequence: CASSQDTDRTDTQYF.

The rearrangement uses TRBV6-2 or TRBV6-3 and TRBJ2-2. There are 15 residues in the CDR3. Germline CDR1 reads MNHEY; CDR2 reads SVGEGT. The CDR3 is CASTPLSANTGELFF.

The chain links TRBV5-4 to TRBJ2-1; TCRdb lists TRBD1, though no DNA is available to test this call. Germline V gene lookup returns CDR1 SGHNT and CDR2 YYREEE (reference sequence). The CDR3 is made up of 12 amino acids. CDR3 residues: CASEAGFNEQFF.

CDR3 sequence: CASSQESASGYNEQFF. The genes are TRBV4-3 and TRBJ2-1; TCRdb's assignment of TRBD2 cannot be checked, as there is no DNA. CDR1 is LGHNA and CDR2 is YSLEER in the germline V gene. This CDR3 has 16 residues.

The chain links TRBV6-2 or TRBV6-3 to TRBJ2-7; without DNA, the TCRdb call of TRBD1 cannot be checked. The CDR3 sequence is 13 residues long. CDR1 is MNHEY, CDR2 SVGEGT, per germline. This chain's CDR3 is CASRRGTTLEQYF.

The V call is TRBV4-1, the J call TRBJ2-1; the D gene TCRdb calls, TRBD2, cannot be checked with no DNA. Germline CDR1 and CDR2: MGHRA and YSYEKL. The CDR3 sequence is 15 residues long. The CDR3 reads CASSQDSAGGNEQFF.

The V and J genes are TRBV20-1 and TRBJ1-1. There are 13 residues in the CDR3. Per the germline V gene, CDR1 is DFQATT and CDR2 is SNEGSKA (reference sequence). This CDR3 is CSARDPQETEAFF.

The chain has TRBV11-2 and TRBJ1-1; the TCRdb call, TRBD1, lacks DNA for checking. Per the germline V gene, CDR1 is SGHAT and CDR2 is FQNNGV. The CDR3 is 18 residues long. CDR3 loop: CASSSPQLSPGTVLRAFF.

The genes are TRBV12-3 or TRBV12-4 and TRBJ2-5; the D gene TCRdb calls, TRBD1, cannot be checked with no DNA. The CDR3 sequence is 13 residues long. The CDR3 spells CASSRQLQETQYF.